This T cell receptor beta chain stems from a study of metastatic and nonmetastatic thyroid tumors. Study overall: For malignant and benign thyroid patients, tumor or nodule tissue and blood were the sources whose repertoires were compared. Study findings and constraints: Reportedly, malignant thyroid tumors had significantly higher TCR beta diversity than benign nodules, in blood and tumor.

Original handling: Clinicopathological groups differed in CDR3, with these differences serving to build a distant-metastasis classifier for papillary thyroid cancer. TCRdb ran MiXCR on the PCR reads. The V and J calls, along with clone size, are taken from TCRdb and not from the paper's own processing. Seen here are about 85,000 clones, 8% to 9.5% observed once, and the top ten hold roughly 10%. This clone showed up just once. Antigen specificity is unknown. One junction end disagrees with the germline gene, perhaps due to a read error. No patient received treatment before thyroid surgery. The CDR3 sequence is 16 residues long. From germline, CDR1 is DFQATT and CDR2 SNEGSKA (reference sequence).

Source material: blood. This clonotype was obtained from a female donor with papillary thyroid cancer or a benign thyroid nodule (not recorded which). Some clones in this sample may be carry-over from other donors' samples. The chain carries TRBV20-1 and TRBJ2-1; TRBD1 matches at 7 bases. The CDR3 protein is CSARDFRTGAYNEQFF. The DNA for the CDR3 is TGCAGTGCTAGAGATTTCCGGACAGGAGCTTACAATGAGCAGTTCTTT.